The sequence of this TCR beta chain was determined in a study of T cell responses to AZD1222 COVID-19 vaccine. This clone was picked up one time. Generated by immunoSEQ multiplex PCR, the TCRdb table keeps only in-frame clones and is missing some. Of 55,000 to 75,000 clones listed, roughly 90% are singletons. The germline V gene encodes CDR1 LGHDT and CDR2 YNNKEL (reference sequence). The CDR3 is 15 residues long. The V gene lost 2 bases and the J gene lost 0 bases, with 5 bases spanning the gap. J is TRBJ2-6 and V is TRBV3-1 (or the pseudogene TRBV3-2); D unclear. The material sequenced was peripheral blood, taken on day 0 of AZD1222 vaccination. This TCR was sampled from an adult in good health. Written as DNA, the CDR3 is TGTGCCAGCAGCCAAAGGAGCTCTGGGGCCAACGTCCTGACTTTC. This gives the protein CASSQRSSGANVLTF.